Below, 8 T cell receptor beta chains from the same sample are listed, as sequenced in a study of shared clonotypes between healthy human individuals. Using immunoSEQ multiplex PCR, the repertoire was profiled, and TCRdb retains in-frame clones only, with some absent. The data show about 980,000 clones, 70% to 85% seen once. The sample was memory CD4+ T cells sorted from blood. Subset reported: CD45RA-negative fraction. These TCRs come from a man aged 18 to 29 in good health.

The chain recombines TRBV5-4 with TRBJ2-5; D assignment may be TRBD1 or TRBD2 (6 bases each). V lost 4 bases to trimming and J lost 1 base, with 17 bases between them. The CDR3 length is 16 residues. Germline lookup yields CDR1 SGHNT and CDR2 YYREEE (reference sequence). CDR3 coding DNA: TGTGCCAGCAGCCAGAGTCTGGGGGGCGGCCAAGAGACCCAGTACTTC. Encoded protein: CASSQSLGGGQETQYF.

This clone was observed at least ten times. The identical CDR3 is also encoded by other nucleotide sequences in the sample. The chain uses TRBV15 and TRBJ1-5, with D hard to call. The germline V gene has CDR1 LNHNV and CDR2 YYDKDF (reference sequence). This CDR3 is 12 amino acids long. V lost 0 bases and J 7 bases, leaving 4 bases between the germline ends. As DNA, the CDR3 is TGTGCCACCAGCAGAGATAACCAGCCCCAGCATTTT. It yields the protein CATSRDNQPQHF.

This sequence joins TRBV30 and TRBJ1-2; D not certain. Deletions cut 0 bases from V and 2 bases from J, with 7 bases between. Germline CDR1 GTSNPN, CDR2 SVGIG (reference sequence). This CDR3 spans 13 amino acids. The CDR3 reads CAWSVDENYGYTF. Written as DNA, the CDR3 is TGTGCCTGGAGTGTAGACGAGAACTATGGCTACACCTTC.

The chain uses TRBV11-2 and TRBJ2-7; D may be TRBD2 (5 bases). V lost 4 bases and J 3 bases, leaving 16 bases between the germline ends. Germline V gives CDR1 SGHAT, CDR2 FQNNGV. This CDR3 spans 15 amino acids. Here the CDR3 DNA reads TGTGCCAGCAGCTGGATCTCGGACGGGGTCTACGAGCAGTACTTC. Translated: CASSWISDGVYEQYF.

This clone occurred a few times. This sequence joins TRBV7-2 and TRBJ2-7; a weak D match, TRBD2 (5 bases). The CDR3 is 16 amino acids. V gave up 5 bases and J gave up 1 base, with 18 bases separating them. Germline V gene data show CDR1 as SGHTA and CDR2 as FQGNSA. The CDR3 DNA follows: TGTGCCAGCAGCGCCGACGGTCAAGCGGTGTCCTACGAGCAGTACTTC. Its protein product is CASSADGQAVSYEQYF.

The chain couples TRBV21-1 to TRBJ2-3; the DNA was not compared with TRBD1, the D call given in the table. TRBV21-1 is flagged as a pseudogene. The length of the CDR3 is 13 residues. This CDR3 reads CASSKATGDTQYF. The CDR3 nucleotides are TGTGCCAGCAGCAAAGCTACAGGGGATACGCAGTATTTT.

This clone was counted at least ten times. The chain carries TRBV6-5 and TRBJ1-1; possibly TRBD1 for D (5 bases). The CDR3 runs 14 residues. The V end was cut by 8 bases, the J end by 1 base, with 14 bases between. CDR1 is MNHEY and CDR2 is SVGAGI in the germline V gene. The CDR3 region has the DNA TGTGCCAGCGAAATTGGGGGAAGGAACACTGAAGCTTTCTTT. Protein sequence: CASEIGGRNTEAFF.

The chain couples TRBV6-1 to TRBJ2-3; D remains ambiguous. Between the trimmed V and J ends, which lost 0 bases and 0 bases, there was a span of 13 bases. Germline assignment: CDR1 MNHNS and CDR2 SASEGT. The CDR3 sequence is 17 residues long. The CDR3 here is CASSEAQANPSTDTQYF. The CDR3 region has the DNA TGTGCCAGCAGTGAAGCGCAAGCGAACCCTAGCACAGATACGCAGTATTTT.